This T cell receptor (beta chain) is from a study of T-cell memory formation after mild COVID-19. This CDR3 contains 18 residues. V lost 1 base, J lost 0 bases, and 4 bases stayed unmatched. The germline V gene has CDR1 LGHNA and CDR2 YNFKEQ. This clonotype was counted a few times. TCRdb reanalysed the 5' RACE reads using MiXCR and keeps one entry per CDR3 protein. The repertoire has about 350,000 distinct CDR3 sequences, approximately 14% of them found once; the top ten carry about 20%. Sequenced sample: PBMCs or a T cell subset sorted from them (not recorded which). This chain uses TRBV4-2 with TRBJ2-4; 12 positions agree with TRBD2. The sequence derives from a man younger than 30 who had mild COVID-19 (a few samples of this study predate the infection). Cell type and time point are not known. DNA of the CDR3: TGTGCCAGCAGCCAAGGCCTAGCGGGGGGGAAAGCCAAAAACATTCAGTACTTC. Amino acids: CASSQGLAGGKAKNIQYF.